These 12 T cell receptor beta chains came from one sample sequenced in a study of T cell responses to AZD1222 COVID-19 vaccine. Here immunoSEQ multiplex PCR was the method, and the copy in TCRdb shows in-frame clones only, minus some. The sample holds some 170,000 clones, 90% to 95% seen once. The starting material was peripheral blood, obtained 28 days after the second AZD1222 dose. These receptors were taken from an adult who received the AZD1222 COVID-19 vaccine.

The chain links TRBV7-3 to TRBJ1-1; D gene unclear. V was cut by 4 bases and J by 1 base, with 7 bases left in between. CDR1 is SGHTA and CDR2 is FQGTGA in the germline V gene. The CDR3 covers 13 residues. The CDR3 DNA reads as TGTGCCAGCAGCTCATACACGAACACTGAAGCTTTCTTT. Protein product: CASSSYTNTEAFF.

The chain links TRBV6-6 to TRBJ2-1; 9 nucleotides line up with TRBD2. In germline, CDR1 is MNHNY, CDR2 SVGAGI (reference sequence). J lost 8 bases, V lost 4 bases, and 9 bases had no gene match. This CDR3 has 15 residues. This CDR3 is CASSFPSGEIYEQFF. Written as DNA, the CDR3 is TGTGCCAGCAGTTTCCCTAGCGGGGAGATCTATGAGCAGTTCTTC.

This clone was observed a few times. The chain carries TRBV12-2 and TRBJ2-1; the table's D call TRBD1 went unverified against the DNA. TRBV12-2 is shown as a pseudogene. This CDR3 contains 17 residues. For the CDR3, the DNA is TGTGCAAGTCGCTTAGGCACGGGACAGAAGACTAACAATGAGCAGTTCTTC. It encodes CASRLGTGQKTNNEQFF.

The chain joins TRBV19 to TRBJ2-3, with a tentative D call TRBD2 (6 bases). CDR3 length: 14 residues. Germline CDR1 is LNHDA and CDR2 is SQIVND (reference sequence). V gave up 3 bases and J gave up 2 bases, with 9 bases separating them. The chain's CDR3 is CASSIRRATDTQYF. The CDR3 DNA reads TGTGCCAGTAGTATTCGGAGGGCCACAGATACGCAGTATTTT.

With respect to this clone: A clone one base away is much larger, so this may be a read error. This chain uses TRBV14 with TRBJ1-2; 9 nucleotides align to TRBD1. Germline CDR1 is SGHDN and CDR2 is FVKESK. CDR3 size: 13 residues. Losses at the gene ends were 4 bases for V and 5 bases for J; bases not matched to a gene: 2. The chain's CDR3 is CASSLQGAYGYTF. CDR3 nucleotide sequence: TGTGCCAGCAGCCTACAGGGGGCGTATGGCTACACCTTC.

The table lists this clone with a few counts. V and J are TRBV24-1 and TRBJ2-5, with 9 bases lining up with TRBD1. CDR1 is KGHDR, CDR2 SFDVKD, per germline. J lost 4 bases, V lost 3 bases, and 5 bases had no gene match. The CDR3 sequence is 15 residues long. CDR3 coding DNA: TGTGCCACCAGTGATAAAACAGGGGGCCTAGAGACCCAGTACTTC. It codes for CATSDKTGGLETQYF.

The chain uses TRBV18 and TRBJ1-1, with D unclear. The CDR3 has 12 residues. Germline V gene data show CDR1 as KGHSH and CDR2 as LQKENI. V lost 2 bases, J lost 8 bases, and 9 bases lay in between. The DNA for the CDR3 is TGTGCCAGCTCACCAAGGAGGGAGGAAGCTTTCTTT. This sequence encodes CASSPRREEAFF. The whole variable domain, filled in from reference TRBV18 and TRBJ1-1, reads NAGVMQNPRHLVRRRGQEARLRCSPMKGHSHVYWYRQLPEEGLKFMVYLQKENIIDESGMPKERFSAEFPKEGPSILRIQQVVRGDSAAYFCASSPRREEAFFGQGTRLTVV.

Concerning this clone itself: Other DNA variants within this sample encode the same CDR3. The gene calls are TRBV7-9 and TRBJ2-2; unclear D gene. V lost 2 bases, J lost 1 base, and 2 bases lay in between. Germline CDR1 SEHNR, CDR2 FQNEAQ (reference sequence). This CDR3 has 13 residues. CDR3 amino acids: CASSLLNTGELFF. The DNA of the CDR3 is TGTGCCAGCAGCTTACTGAACACCGGGGAGCTGTTTTTT.

The count of this clone is one. V gene TRBV7-2 combines with J gene TRBJ2-3; 11 nucleotides align to TRBD2. CDR3 size: 16 residues. The V segment lost 1 base and the J segment 4 bases; nucleotides outside the gene matches: 4. The V gene's germline CDR1 is SGHTA and CDR2 FQGNSA. The CDR3 coding sequence is TGTGCCAGCAGCTTAGTCGGGACTAGCGGTCCAGATACGCAGTATTTT. It translates to CASSLVGTSGPDTQYF.

The V call is TRBV19, the J call TRBJ1-5; weak D call: TRBD1 (6 bases). The V end lost 3 bases, the J end lost 3 bases, and 15 bases lay between the germline ends. The CDR3 sequence is 16 residues long. CDR1 is LNHDA, CDR2 SQIVND, per germline (reference sequence). CDR3 protein: CASSIRAGASNQPQHF. The CDR3 nucleotides read TGTGCCAGTAGTATTAGAGCAGGGGCGTCCAATCAGCCCCAGCATTTT.

This clone showed up just once. The chain employs TRBV9 and TRBJ2-6; D gene unclear. Looked up from germline, CDR1 is SGDLS and CDR2 is YYNGEE. CDR3 length: 14 amino acids. Trimming took off 1 base at V and 3 bases at J, with 5 bases between the two ends. The CDR3 DNA reads TGTGCCAGCAGCGTATTCGGTGGGGCCAACGTCCTGACTTTC. It yields the protein CASSVFGGANVLTF.

The chain employs TRBV5-1 and TRBJ1-1, with D possibly TRBD1 on 5 matching bases. With 0 bases removed from V and 11 bases from J, the gap between germline ends came to 11 bases. Per the germline V gene, CDR1 is SGHRS and CDR2 is YFSETQ. The CDR3 loop spans 12 amino acids. The CDR3 DNA sequence: TGCGCCAGCAGCTTGGTGGGGTGGGGGGCTTTCTTT. It encodes CASSLVGWGAFF.